Each of the 27 T cell receptor beta chains below was sequenced from the same sample in a study of CD8+ T cells in alopecia areata. The sequencing template was cDNA reverse transcribed from extracted RNA. The data were produced by immunoSEQ multiplex PCR, yet TCRdb's version contains in-frame clones alone and is incomplete. This table has more than 200,000 clones, 67% appearing once. This material consisted of CD4+ T cells sorted from blood, taken at week 0. All receptors come from a human donor with alopecia areata.

The V gene is TRBV19, the J gene TRBJ2-3; 12 nucleotides align to TRBD2. Germline loops: CDR1 LNHDA, CDR2 SQIVND (reference sequence). There are 17 residues in the CDR3. Germline trimming cut 1 base from V and 0 bases from J; bases unmatched to any gene: 2. CDR3: CASSIGLAGVSTDTQYF. DNA for the CDR3: TGTGCCAGTAGTATAGGACTAGCGGGGGTGAGCACAGATACGCAGTATTTT.

This chain joins TRBV18 and TRBJ2-7; 9 nucleotides align to TRBD2. CDR1 is KGHSH, CDR2 LQKENI, per germline. The CDR3 is made up of 15 amino acids. V gave up 3 bases and J gave up 4 bases; unmatched junction bases: 7. The CDR3 DNA is TGTGCCAGCTCACCGCTTTTAGCGGGGGAATACGAGCAGTACTTC. This translates into CASSPLLAGEYEQYF.

This clone was counted a few times. The rearrangement joins TRBV5-6 to TRBJ1-5, with unresolved D. Between the trimmed V and J ends, which lost 3 bases and 3 bases, there was a span of 10 bases. This CDR3 region has 14 residues. The germline CDR1 and CDR2 sequences are SGHDT and YYEEEE. The CDR3 nucleotides read TGTGCCAGCAGCTATATGGGTTACAATCAGCCCCAGCATTTT. Translated, it gives CASSYMGYNQPQHF. Together with reference TRBV5-6 and TRBJ1-5, the CDR3 gives the full variable domain: DAGVTQSPTHLIKTRGQQVTLRCSPKSGHDTVSWYQQALGQGPQFIFQYYEEEERQRGNFPDRFSGHQFPNYSSELNVNALLLGDSALYLCASSYMGYNQPQHFGDGTRLSIL.

The CDR3 is CAISESLRTGSYEQYF. CDR3 nucleotide sequence: TGTGCCATCAGTGAGTCCCTAAGGACCGGCTCCTACGAGCAGTACTTC. The rearrangement uses TRBV10-3 and TRBJ2-7, with D unresolved. The CDR3 is made up of 16 amino acids. The germline V gene has CDR1 ENHRY and CDR2 SYGVKD. Trimming took off 0 bases at V and 0 bases at J, with 12 bases between the two ends.

V usage is TRBV27 and J usage is TRBJ1-6; possible D gene TRBD1, 5 bases. The CDR3 runs to 15 residues. Per the germline V gene, CDR1 is MNHEY and CDR2 is SMNVEV (reference sequence). Trimming stripped 7 bases from V and 6 bases from J, with 16 bases between. The CDR3 nucleotides are TGTGCCAGCACCGGGTGGGGACGGACTAATTCACCCCTCCACTTT. Protein product: CASTGWGRTNSPLHF.

The chain combines TRBV7-2 with TRBJ2-7; the D is unclear. The CDR3 runs to 13 residues. V lost 2 bases to trimming and J lost 4 bases, with 9 bases between them. CDR1 is SGHTA, CDR2 FQGNSA, per germline. The CDR3 loop is CASSLFTEYEQYF. The DNA of the CDR3 is TGTGCCAGCAGCTTATTCACCGAATACGAGCAGTACTTC.

The J gene is TRBJ1-3, the V gene TRBV30; TRBD1 is a possible D gene (5 bases). Germline V gene data show CDR1 as GTSNPN and CDR2 as SVGIG (reference sequence). The CDR3 is 13 residues long. The germline V and J ends were trimmed by 8 bases and 4 bases, with 15 bases remaining between them. Here the CDR3 DNA reads TGTGCCCGGGGAGAGGGGATAGGAAACACCATATATTTT. This codes for CARGEGIGNTIYF.

This clone was detected only a few times. It is unclear where the CDR3 begins or ends on the DNA, so no DNA is shown, and the CDR3 is as TCRdb lists it. The identical CDR3 is also encoded by other nucleotide sequences in the sample. The chain employs TRBV10-3 and TRBJ2-2. Germline V gene lookup returns CDR1 ENHRY and CDR2 SYGVKD. The CDR3 contains 12 residues when both ends are counted. CDR3 sequence: CAVGSGTGELFF.

The chain is built from TRBV30 and TRBJ2-1; D may be TRBD1 (6 bases). Looked up from germline, CDR1 is GTSNPN and CDR2 is SVGIG (reference sequence). Trimming pared 4 bases from V and 1 base from J, leaving 17 bases between. The CDR3 totals 16 residues. In DNA, the CDR3 is TGTGCCTGGACGGCCTACACAGGGTATTCCTACAATGAGCAGTTCTTC. Protein: CAWTAYTGYSYNEQFF.

CDR3 coding DNA: TGCGCCAGCAGCCAAGACGGGACGGACCAAGAGACCCAGTACTTC. It encodes CASSQDGTDQETQYF. The chain employs TRBV4-3 and TRBJ2-5; D could derive from TRBD1 or TRBD2 (5 bases each). This CDR3 region has 15 residues. Trimming removed 0 bases from V and 0 bases from J, with 8 bases in between. Germline V lookup: CDR1 LGHNA, CDR2 YSLEER.

The CDR3, as DNA: TGCGCCAGCAGCCAAGAAGGCAGGGGGCCTTACGAGCAGTACTTC. It is translated as CASSQEGRGPYEQYF. The chain joins TRBV4-3 to TRBJ2-7, with 8 bases fitting TRBD1. With V trimmed by 0 bases and J by 4 bases, 5 bases remained unmatched. The V gene's germline CDR1 is LGHNA and CDR2 YSLEER. The CDR3 covers 15 residues.

This rearrangement joins TRBV7-9 to TRBJ1-5, with 7 bases fitting TRBD1. This CDR3 is built from 15 residues. V was clipped by 5 bases and J by 6 bases; unmatched bases: 10. Germline assignment: CDR1 SEHNR and CDR2 FQNEAQ (reference sequence). In nucleotides, the CDR3 is TGTGCCAGCAGCGCCGGTGCAGGGGGTAGTCAGCCCCAGCATTTT. Translation gives CASSAGAGGSQPQHF.

The V gene is TRBV2, the J gene TRBJ1-1; D is undetermined. The CDR3 has 11 residues. The germline V gene encodes CDR1 SNHLY and CDR2 FYNNEI. V shed 9 bases and J shed 11 bases, with 16 bases lying between them. The CDR3 spells CASTRLSLAFF. The CDR3 nucleotides are TGTGCCAGTACTAGACTGTCACTCGCTTTCTTT.

The chain is built from TRBV7-6 and TRBJ1-5; D is unclear. CDR1 and CDR2 (germline): SGHVS, FNYEAQ. With 5 bases removed from V and 5 bases from J, the gap between germline ends came to 13 bases. CDR3 length: 14 amino acids. The CDR3 nucleotides are TGTGCCAGCAGCCTCACGAACGGGGATCAGCCCCAGCATTTT. Encoded protein: CASSLTNGDQPQHF.

This clone has just a few counts. The gene calls are TRBV5-6 and TRBJ1-1; weak D call: TRBD1 (5 bases). Per the germline V gene, CDR1 is SGHDT and CDR2 is YYEEEE. This CDR3 is 15 amino acids long. Trimming stripped 1 base from V and 1 base from J, with 11 bases between. This chain's CDR3 is CASSLFAGPNTEAFF. The CDR3 coding sequence is TGTGCCAGCAGCTTGTTCGCAGGGCCGAACACTGAAGCTTTCTTT.

V is TRBV29-1 and J is TRBJ2-5; D call uncertain. The V end lost 3 bases, the J end lost 2 bases, and 7 bases lay between the germline ends. The CDR3 contains 12 residues. Germline CDR1 reads SQVTM; CDR2 reads ANQGSEA. The CDR3 is CSVELRQETQYF. DNA for the CDR3: TGCAGCGTTGAGCTCAGGCAAGAGACCCAGTACTTC.

This clone appeared once. This chain joins TRBV7-9 and TRBJ2-5; D tentatively fits TRBD1 or TRBD2 (7 bases each). The CDR3 is made up of 13 amino acids. V was pared by 5 bases and J by 5 bases, with 12 bases between. The germline V gene encodes CDR1 SEHNR and CDR2 FQNEAQ (reference sequence). Written as DNA, the CDR3 is TGTGCCAGCAGCCCAGGGGGGGTCGAGACCCAGTACTTC. Protein sequence: CASSPGGVETQYF. The variable domain in full, with the rest retrieved from reference TRBV7-9 and TRBJ2-5, is DTGVSQNPRHKITKRGQNVTFRCDPISEHNRLYWYRQTLGQGPEFLTYFQNEAQLEKSRLLSDRFSAERPKGSFSTLEIQRTEQGDSAMYLCASSPGGVETQYFGPGTRLLVL.

J is TRBJ2-5 and V is TRBV30; 10 positions agree with TRBD2. Germline assignment: CDR1 GTSNPN and CDR2 SVGIG (reference sequence). The V segment lost 3 bases and the J segment 4 bases; nucleotides outside the gene matches: 8. The CDR3 contains 15 residues. CDR3 in amino acids: CAWSAGTSATETQYF. For the CDR3, the DNA is TGTGCCTGGAGCGCCGGGACTAGCGCCACAGAGACCCAGTACTTC. Using reference TRBV30 and TRBJ2-5 for the parts outside the CDR3, the full variable domain is SQTIHQWPATLVQPVGSPLSLECTVEGTSNPNLYWYRQAAGRGLQLLFYSVGIGQISSEVPQNLSASRPQDRQFILSSKKLLLSDSGFYLCAWSAGTSATETQYFGPGTRLLVL.

V gene TRBV7-3 combines with J gene TRBJ2-5; D uncertain. Deletions cut 1 base from V and 4 bases from J, with 7 bases between. The length of the CDR3 is 13 residues. The germline CDR1 and CDR2 sequences are SGHTA and FQGTGA. The CDR3 region has the DNA TGTGCCAGCAGCTTAAACCCTGGAGAGACCCAGTACTTC. It yields the protein CASSLNPGETQYF.

This clone was counted between two and nine times. The J gene is TRBJ2-3, the V gene TRBV5-1; no firm D call. The CDR3 is 13 residues long. V shed 0 bases and J shed 2 bases, with 4 bases lying between them. Germline values: CDR1 SGHRS, CDR2 YFSETQ. This CDR3 is CASSLEVTDTQYF. The CDR3 DNA reads as TGCGCCAGCAGCTTGGAAGTCACAGATACGCAGTATTTT.

The J gene is TRBJ2-7, the V gene TRBV4-3, with TRBD1 matching over 7 bases. There are 14 residues in the CDR3. V was pared by 1 base and J by 3 bases, with 3 bases of the junction left unmatched. Germline V gene sequence: CDR1 LGHNA, CDR2 YSLEER. The CDR3 DNA reads as TGCGCCAGCAGCCAAGCGGCAGGGGGCTACGAGCAGTACTTC. This codes for CASSQAAGGYEQYF.

The V gene is TRBV2, the J gene TRBJ1-5; perhaps TRBD1 as D (6 bases). Trimming removed 4 bases at V and 0 bases at J, with 10 bases between. Per germline, CDR1 SNHLY and CDR2 FYNNEI. The CDR3 has 15 amino acids. Here the CDR3 DNA reads TGTGCCAGCAGTGCCGGGGGCACTAGCAATCAGCCCCAGCATTTT. It yields the protein CASSAGGTSNQPQHF.

The chain links TRBV30 to TRBJ2-7; D perhaps matches TRBD1 (6 bases). CDR1 and CDR2 from the germline V gene are GTSNPN and SVGIG (reference sequence). This CDR3 has 15 amino acids. V was shortened by 0 bases and J by 3 bases, with 15 bases between the two germline ends. This CDR3 reads CAWSVPGTRYYEQYF. CDR3 DNA: TGTGCCTGGAGTGTACCCGGGACACGATACTACGAGCAGTACTTC. The variable domain in full, with the rest retrieved from reference TRBV30 and TRBJ2-7, is SQTIHQWPATLVQPVGSPLSLECTVEGTSNPNLYWYRQAAGRGLQLLFYSVGIGQISSEVPQNLSASRPQDRQFILSSKKLLLSDSGFYLCAWSVPGTRYYEQYFGPGTRLTVT.

This clone was observed a single time. The chain employs TRBV7-9 and TRBJ1-5, with TRBD1 identical over 11 bases. The V gene end was trimmed by 3 bases and the J gene end by 7 bases; junction bases not matched to a gene: 5. The germline V gene has CDR1 SEHNR and CDR2 FQNEAQ (reference sequence). This CDR3 region has 15 residues. CDR3 bases: TGTGCCAGCAGCTTCTCGGACAGGGGGCCACAGCCCCAGCATTTT. Protein: CASSFSDRGPQPQHF.

This clone has just one count. The V call is TRBV30, the J call TRBJ1-5, with D unresolved. Per the germline V gene, CDR1 is GTSNPN and CDR2 is SVGIG (reference sequence). The CDR3 totals 12 residues. V lost 2 bases to trimming and J lost 7 bases, with 9 bases between them. The CDR3 region is CAWSQVGQPQHF. The CDR3 coding sequence is TGTGCCTGGAGTCAGGTAGGGCAGCCCCAGCATTTT.

The chain is built from TRBV5-1 and TRBJ1-1, with D possibly TRBD1 on 5 matching bases. Germline V gene sequence: CDR1 SGHRS, CDR2 YFSETQ. The length of the CDR3 is 15 residues. Trimming took off 4 bases at V and 4 bases at J, with 17 bases between the two ends. The CDR3 region is CASSLTPQGVTEAFF. CDR3 nucleotide sequence: TGCGCCAGCAGCCTTACGCCCCAGGGTGTCACTGAAGCTTTCTTT.

The gene calls are TRBV11-2 and TRBJ2-5; the match to TRBD2 covers 12 bases. The germline V gene encodes CDR1 SGHAT and CDR2 FQNNGV. The V gene end was trimmed by 5 bases and the J gene end by 5 bases; junction bases not matched to a gene: 6. The CDR3 is made up of 15 amino acids. The DNA for the CDR3 is TGTGCCAGCAGCGGAACCGGGACTAGCGGGGAGACCCAGTACTTC. Its protein is CASSGTGTSGETQYF.